A single sample gave rise to the 29 T cell receptor beta chains below, sequenced in a study of T cells in Graves' hyperthyroidism and ophthalmopathy. There were TCR beta CDR3 regions amplified from RNA transcripts. The study used the HTBI primer set for a first-round RT-PCR of the TCR CDR3. TCRdb re-derived calls from the multiplex PCR reads in MiXCR, one entry per CDR3 protein. This table has 380,000 or so distinct CDR3 sequences, more than 11% appearing once. Material for sequencing was blood. The source of these receptors is a woman aged 25 to 39 with Graves' hyperthyroidism.

This sequence joins TRBV12-3 or TRBV12-4 and TRBJ1-5; D unresolved. The germline V and J ends were trimmed by 5 bases and 5 bases, with 10 bases remaining between them. This CDR3 has 13 amino acids. This CDR3 reads CASSLKEDQPQHF. The CDR3 bases are TGTGCCAGCAGTCTAAAGGAAGATCAGCCCCAGCATTTT.

This clonotype came up a few times. The chain has TRBV6-5 and TRBJ1-2; 9 nucleotides align to TRBD1. The CDR3 is 15 amino acids. V shed 0 bases, J shed 6 bases, and the junction held 5 bases outside the gene matches. Per the germline V gene, CDR1 is MNHEY and CDR2 is SVGAGI. The CDR3 DNA reads as TGTGCCAGCAGTTACTCGGGCGGACAGGGGAATGGCTACACCTTC. Protein sequence: CASSYSGGQGNGYTF.

The rearrangement joins TRBV18 to TRBJ2-2; TRBD1 might be the D (5 bases). With 6 bases removed from V and 4 bases from J, the gap between germline ends came to 12 bases. The germline V gene encodes CDR1 KGHSH and CDR2 LQKENI. The CDR3 is 14 amino acids. The CDR3 sequence: CASSKDIITGELFF. CDR3 nucleotides: TGTGCCAGCTCCAAGGACATAATCACCGGGGAGCTGTTTTTT. Using reference TRBV18 and TRBJ2-2 for the parts outside the CDR3, the full variable domain is NAGVMQNPRHLVRRRGQEARLRCSPMKGHSHVYWYRQLPEEGLKFMVYLQKENIIDESGMPKERFSAEFPKEGPSILRIQQVVRGDSAAYFCASSKDIITGELFFGEGSRLTVL.

The V and J genes are TRBV13 and TRBJ2-1; either TRBD1 or TRBD2 may fit D (5 bases each). The CDR3 has 14 amino acids. CDR1 is PRHDT, CDR2 FYEKMQ, per germline (reference sequence). Trimming left V 1 base short and J 9 bases short, with 13 bases between. CDR3 nucleotide sequence: TGTGCCAGCAGCTTAGAGGGGCCTAGCAGTGAGCAGTTCTTC. This translates into CASSLEGPSSEQFF.

This clonotype has only a few counts. The CDR3, as DNA: TGTGCCAGCAGCTACGGACTAGCGGGAGTCGGTAGCGATGAGCAGTTCTTC. It yields the protein CASSYGLAGVGSDEQFF. The chain couples TRBV7-9 to TRBJ2-1, with 13 bases fitting TRBD2. CDR3 size: 17 residues. CDR1 and CDR2 (germline): SEHNR, FQNEAQ (reference sequence). V was pared by 4 bases and J by 8 bases, with 11 bases of the junction left unmatched.

V usage is TRBV24-1 and J usage is TRBJ2-2; 9 positions agree with TRBD2. Germline CDR1 is KGHDR and CDR2 is SFDVKD. This CDR3 is 16 amino acids long. Germline trimming cut 4 bases from V and 0 bases from J; bases unmatched to any gene: 2. CDR3 sequence reads: CATSDIAGANTGELFF. As DNA, the CDR3 is TGTGCCACCAGTGACATAGCGGGAGCGAACACCGGGGAGCTGTTTTTT.

This clonotype was found many times. This rearrangement joins TRBV28 to TRBJ1-1; D is ambiguous. CDR1 is MDHEN, CDR2 SYDVKM, per germline. V was trimmed by 3 bases and J by 1 base, leaving 18 bases between them. The CDR3 is 17 amino acids. In nucleotides, the CDR3 is TGTGCCAGCAGTTTTGAGGGCTCCCGGTGGTGGAACACTGAAGCTTTCTTT. As protein: CASSFEGSRWWNTEAFF.

This clonotype has at least ten counts. The rearrangement joins TRBV2 to TRBJ2-1; D tentatively fits TRBD1 or TRBD2 (5 bases each). CDR3 length: 15 amino acids. Trimming removed 2 bases from V and 7 bases from J, with 15 bases in between. CDR1 is SNHLY, CDR2 FYNNEI, per germline. The CDR3 region has the DNA TGTGCCAGCAGTGAAATAGGGACCCTGAATAATGAGCAGTTCTTC. Translating it yields CASSEIGTLNNEQFF.

Many counts were recorded for this clonotype. J is TRBJ1-5 and V is TRBV20-1, with D uncertain. V lost 1 base to trimming and J lost 6 bases, with 13 bases between them. This CDR3 spans 14 amino acids. Looked up from germline, CDR1 is DFQATT and CDR2 is SNEGSKA (reference sequence). The CDR3 region has the DNA TGCAGTGCTAGAGTAGGCGGATTCGGTCAGCCCCAGCATTTT. It codes for CSARVGGFGQPQHF.

This clonotype was seen more than once but under ten times. CDR3 coding DNA: TGCAGTGCTAGTCAGGCGGACTTTACCGGGGAGCTGTTTTTT. Its translation is CSASQADFTGELFF. This sequence joins TRBV20-1 and TRBJ2-2; a weak D match, TRBD2 (5 bases). V lost 3 bases and J lost 5, with 13 bases in between. Germline V gene data show CDR1 as DFQATT and CDR2 as SNEGSKA (reference sequence). The CDR3 is made up of 14 amino acids.

J is TRBJ2-3 and V is TRBV30; a possible D gene is TRBD2 (5 bases). Germline V gene data show CDR1 as GTSNPN and CDR2 as SVGIG (reference sequence). V was shortened by 5 bases and J by 9 bases, with 15 bases between the two germline ends. The CDR3 is 12 residues long. The CDR3 DNA follows: TGTGCCTGGCTCAACCCAAGGGAGACGCAGTATTTT. Protein: CAWLNPRETQYF.

This clonotype was observed many times. This sequence joins TRBV2 and TRBJ1-1, with D unclear. Germline V gene data show CDR1 as SNHLY and CDR2 as FYNNEI. The ends were cut back, 10 bases at V and 3 bases at J, with 12 bases in the middle. The CDR3 totals 12 residues. CDR3 nucleotide sequence: TGTGCCACCCCCTCCGGCTACACTGAAGCTTTCTTT. This translates into CATPSGYTEAFF.

This clonotype was counted ten times or more. V is TRBV6-2 or TRBV6-3 and J is TRBJ1-1; TRBD1 agrees at 10 bases. The CDR3 has 18 amino acids. From germline, CDR1 is MNHEY and CDR2 SVGEGT. The ends lost 0 bases at V and 3 bases at J; junction bases unmatched: 10. The CDR3 region has the DNA TGTGCCAGCAGTTACTCCCGGGACAGGGGCGCGTCGGACACTGAAGCTTTCTTT. Residues: CASSYSRDRGASDTEAFF.

This clonotype came up a few times. J is TRBJ2-7 and V is TRBV7-8, with TRBD1 as a possible D gene (5 bases). Germline CDR1 SGHVS, CDR2 FQNEAQ. This CDR3 contains 17 residues. The V and J ends lost 2 bases and 2 bases respectively, with 19 bases between them. This chain's CDR3 is CASSLHESAGRAYEQYF. CDR3 coding DNA: TGTGCCAGCAGCTTACACGAGTCGGCAGGGCGCGCCTACGAGCAGTACTTC.

The chain joins TRBV6-2 or TRBV6-3 to TRBJ2-5; D gene unclear. Deletions cut 5 bases from V and 5 bases from J, with 15 bases between. This CDR3 comprises 14 residues. Germline-derived CDR1 and CDR2 are MNHEY and SVGEGT. DNA of the CDR3: TGTGCCAGCAGTCCCGGACCCGAAATGGAGACCCAGTACTTC. This translates into CASSPGPEMETQYF.

This clonotype has more than one count but fewer than ten. The gene calls are TRBV15 and TRBJ1-2, with TRBD1 as a possible D gene (5 bases). The V gene lost 0 bases and the J gene lost 7 bases, with 12 bases spanning the gap. Germline assignment: CDR1 LNHNV and CDR2 YYDKDF (reference sequence). This CDR3 has 14 residues. The CDR3, as DNA: TGTGCCACCAGCAGAGATAGAGGGCAGGGTGGCTACACCTTC. Its protein is CATSRDRGQGGYTF.

This clonotype has a count of ten or more. This chain uses TRBV6-1 with TRBJ2-7; D might be TRBD1 (6 bases). The V end lost 5 bases, the J end lost 2 bases, and 10 bases lay between the germline ends. The germline CDR1 and CDR2 sequences are MNHNS and SASEGT. This CDR3 contains 13 residues. The CDR3 bases are TGTGCCAGCAGTTCAGGACAGACCTACGAGCAGTACTTC. It specifies CASSSGQTYEQYF.

The chain recombines TRBV29-1 with TRBJ2-4; D call uncertain. Germline loops: CDR1 SQVTM, CDR2 ANQGSEA. The CDR3 spans 12 residues. The V end lost 7 bases, the J end lost 1 base, and 8 bases lay between the germline ends. The CDR3 region is CSAGAAKNIQYF. The CDR3 region has the DNA TGCAGCGCAGGTGCGGCCAAAAACATTCAGTACTTC.

This clonotype was seen ten or more times. This CDR3 is CASSFDRRLPRAFF. For the CDR3, the DNA is TGTGCCAGCAGTTTTGATCGCAGGCTCCCCCGAGCTTTCTTT. This chain joins TRBV28 and TRBJ1-1, with D hard to call. Trimming left V 3 bases short and J 10 bases short, with 18 bases between. The CDR3 is made up of 14 amino acids. The V gene's germline CDR1 is MDHEN and CDR2 SYDVKM.

The chain carries TRBV28 and TRBJ2-3; 13 bases are a match to TRBD2. The CDR3 is 20 residues long. CDR1 and CDR2 (germline): MDHEN, SYDVKM. V was pared by 4 bases and J by 0 bases, with 13 bases of the junction left unmatched. This CDR3 is CASSSDSGTSGEVSTDTQYF. CDR3 DNA sequence: TGTGCCAGCAGTTCCGATTCCGGGACTAGCGGGGAGGTTAGCACAGATACGCAGTATTTT.

The genes are TRBV29-1 and TRBJ2-3; 7 bases are shared with TRBD2. CDR3 length: 15 amino acids. V trimming: 7 bases; J trimming: 2 bases; junction bases outside the gene matches: 12. Per germline, CDR1 SQVTM and CDR2 ANQGSEA. CDR3 in DNA: TGCAGCGCTACCGGGGTGGCGGGAGACACAGATACGCAGTATTTT. It translates to CSATGVAGDTDTQYF.

The rearrangement links TRBV5-1 to TRBJ2-7; tentative D call: TRBD1 (6 bases). Trimming stripped 4 bases from V and 0 bases from J, with 11 bases between. CDR1 SGHRS and CDR2 YFSETQ come from the germline V gene. This CDR3 has 14 residues. The CDR3 DNA reads TGCGCCAGCAGCAGAGGACAGAGCTCCTACGAGCAGTACTTC. It yields the protein CASSRGQSSYEQYF.

This clonotype was seen repeatedly, ten times or more. This chain uses TRBV28 with TRBJ1-1; D unclear. The CDR3 covers 14 residues. Per germline, CDR1 MDHEN and CDR2 SYDVKM. Trimming removed 8 bases from V and 0 bases from J, with 13 bases in between. This chain's CDR3 is CASVTGSLNTEAFF. The DNA of the CDR3 is TGTGCCAGCGTAACCGGGTCCTTGAACACTGAAGCTTTCTTT.

This clonotype was seen many times. The genes are TRBV7-8 and TRBJ2-7, with a possible D match to TRBD1 (6 bases). V gave up 5 bases and J gave up 1 base, with 12 bases separating them. The CDR3 has 14 amino acids. Germline V CDR1 and CDR2: SGHVS, FQNEAQ. The CDR3 coding sequence is TGTGCCAGCAGCATCAACAGGGTTTCCTACGAGCAGTACTTC. As protein: CASSINRVSYEQYF.

This clonotype turned up a few times. This chain joins TRBV15 and TRBJ1-4; no firm D call. Per the germline V gene, CDR1 is LNHNV and CDR2 is YYDKDF (reference sequence). The CDR3 has 13 residues. V was pared by 4 bases and J by 6 bases, with 9 bases between. In nucleotides, the CDR3 is TGTGCCACCAGCAATCTCGATTATGAAAAACTGTTTTTT. This gives the protein CATSNLDYEKLFF.

This clonotype was found many times. The rearrangement uses TRBV28 and TRBJ2-5; D is unresolved. Trimming took 6 bases from V and 2 from J, leaving 13 bases between them. Germline CDR1 MDHEN, CDR2 SYDVKM. This CDR3 is built from 14 residues. CDR3 bases: TGTGCCAGCAGCCGGCGGATACTTCAAGAGACCCAGTACTTC. This encodes CASSRRILQETQYF.

This clonotype was detected only once. A much larger clone differs from this one at a single base, so this may be a read error. The CDR3 bases are TGTGCCAGCAGTGAACCGGACTCCTACGAGCAGTACTTC. Translated, it gives CASSEPDSYEQYF. The V and J genes are TRBV2 and TRBJ2-7; D not resolved. Trimming shortened V by 2 bases and J by 0 bases, and 5 bases separated the two germline ends. Germline CDR1 reads SNHLY; CDR2 reads FYNNEI. The CDR3 is 13 amino acids.

This clonotype has only a few counts. This chain joins TRBV27 and TRBJ1-6; TRBD1 is a possible D gene (6 bases). CDR3 length: 18 amino acids. V lost 10 bases and J 0 bases, leaving 22 bases between the germline ends. The V gene's germline CDR1 is MNHEY and CDR2 SMNVEV (reference sequence). CDR3 protein: CATMSIGGGSSYNSPLHF. CDR3 nucleotide sequence: TGTGCCACCATGTCCATTGGAGGGGGGAGCTCCTATAATTCACCCCTCCACTTT.

This clonotype was seen ten or more times. The J gene is TRBJ1-2, the V gene TRBV28; the D gene is possibly TRBD1 (6 bases). CDR3 size: 14 residues. With 6 bases removed from V and 4 bases from J, the gap between germline ends came to 15 bases. Germline V CDR1 and CDR2: MDHEN, SYDVKM. The CDR3 protein is CASRAGGQSYGYTF. For the CDR3, the DNA is TGTGCCAGCAGAGCGGGGGGGCAGTCCTATGGCTACACCTTC.